This T cell receptor (beta chain) was found in a study of blood T cell repertoires in COVID-19. Overall study: T cells, B-cell-depleted T cells, or PBMCs provided the cDNA or gDNA that served as material.

This CDR3 region has 14 residues. The germline V and J ends were trimmed by 7 bases and 6 bases, with 16 bases remaining between them. The V gene's germline CDR1 is SNHLY and CDR2 FYNNEI. Original processing methods: Amplification from reference gene primers served as the basis for estimated nucleated cell counts. The method was immunoSEQ multiplex PCR; TCRdb's version includes in-frame clones alone and lacks a portion of them. From that table come the V and J calls and clone size; the DNA was used to work out D and trimming. The data hold about 90,000 clones, with about 80% observed a single time. The sequence came from a man aged 65-85 years with acute or convalescent COVID-19. The V gene is TRBV2, the J gene TRBJ2-1, with a weak D call TRBD1 (6 bases). Specimen: peripheral blood. The CDR3 sequence: CASTVGKQGNEQFF. The CDR3 nucleotides read TGTGCCAGCACTGTCGGGAAACAGGGCAATGAGCAGTTCTTC. The variable domain in full, completed from reference TRBV2 and TRBJ2-1, reads EPEVTQTPSHQVTQMGQEVILRCVPISNHLYFYWYRQILGQKVEFLVSFYNNEISEKSEIFDDQFSVERPDGSNFTLKIRSTKLEDSAMYFCASTVGKQGNEQFFGPGTRLTVL.